Listed below are T cell receptor beta chains from one sample, sequenced in a study of early T cells in non-severe SARS-CoV-2 infection. TCRdb re-derived calls from the 5' RACE reads in MiXCR, one entry per CDR3 protein. This table has tens of thousands of distinct CDR3 sequences, approximately 14% appearing once. The starting material was whole blood, obtained at baseline. The source of these receptors is an adult who was a healthcare worker with PCR-confirmed SARS-CoV-2 infection or an uninfected control (not recorded which). The CDR3 runs from the conserved cysteine through the conserved F or W. The order of the fields is CDR3 DNA, CDR3 protein, clone size, J gene, CDR3 length, V gene, D gene. The D gene is left open where the match is weak. Clone size, where shown, is once, few, many, or a class for clones that have expanded.

TGTGCCAGCAGCTTATCAGCCGGGGAGCTGTTTTTT	CASSLSAGELFF	NA	TRBJ2-2	12	TRBV7-9	NA
TGTGCCAGCAGCCCCGGCGGCCCTCCCAATGAGCAGTTCTTC	CASSPGGPPNEQFF	medium-sized	TRBJ2-1	14	TRBV7-3	NA
TGCAGTGCTAGAGATCCTGGACAGGGGGCGGGTGAGCAGTTCTTC	CSARDPGQGAGEQFF	NA	TRBJ2-1	15	TRBV20-1	TRBD1
TGCAGCGTTGCCCCGGACAGGGGCAGCTCTGGAAACACCATATATTTT	CSVAPDRGSSGNTIYF	few	TRBJ1-3	16	TRBV29-1	TRBD1
TGTGCCAGCAGCTCCCTCGCTAGCACAGATACGCAGTATTTT	CASSSLASTDTQYF	few	TRBJ2-3	14	TRBV7-9	NA
TGCAGTGCTACCCGACTAGCGGGAGAGAAACAAGAGACCCAGTACTTC	CSATRLAGEKQETQYF	many	TRBJ2-5	16	TRBV20-1	TRBD2
TGTGCCAGCAGCTTTCAGGGCCCGAACACTGAAGCTTTCTTT	CASSFQGPNTEAFF	NA	TRBJ1-1	14	TRBV13	NA
TGTGCCAGCAGCTTCGGGCAGAGTCTTGAAAAACTGTTTTTT	CASSFGQSLEKLFF	NA	TRBJ1-4	14	TRBV11-2	NA
TGTGCCAGCAGCTCCCGAGCTATCACAGATACGCAGTATTTT	CASSSRAITDTQYF	NA	TRBJ2-3	14	TRBV7-2	NA
TGTGCCAGCAGCTGGGACGGGACAGATACGCAGTATTTT	CASSWDGTDTQYF	NA	TRBJ2-3	13	TRBV3-1	NA
TGTGGAGTTGCGGGAGGAGGGTACGGGGAGCTGTTTTTT	CGVAGGGYGELFF	few	TRBJ2-2	13	TRBV7-9	TRBD2
TGTGCCAGCGCGGATGGAGGTTACCGAAAGTACAATGAGCAGTTCTTC	CASADGGYRKYNEQFF	few	TRBJ2-1	16	TRBV28	NA
TGTGCCAGCAGATCCCCTCGAGGGACAACAGATACGCGGTATTTT	CASRSPRGTTDTRYF	NA	TRBJ2-3	15	TRBV28	NA
TGCAGTGTCCATTTAACTACGCGTGACTACAATGAGCAGTTCTTC	CSVHLTTRDYNEQFF	many	TRBJ2-1	15	TRBV20-1	NA
TGCAGTGCTGGGGCTACCTGGAATGAGCAGTTCTTC	CSAGATWNEQFF	many	TRBJ2-1	12	TRBV20-1	NA
TGTGCCAGCTCACCCGATGGTTCTGGAAACACCATATATTTT	CASSPDGSGNTIYF	few	TRBJ1-3	14	TRBV18	NA
TGCAGTGCTAGTCGCAGGCGGCTGGATGAAAAACTGTTTTTT	CSASRRRLDEKLFF	many	TRBJ1-4	14	TRBV20-1	NA
TGTGCCAGCAGTGAAAGGCTAGCTCGCGAGCAGTACTTC	CASSERLAREQYF	many	TRBJ2-7	13	TRBV25-1	NA
TGTGCCAGCTCACCGGACGGGGCCTACTCTGGAAACACCATATATTTT	CASSPDGAYSGNTIYF	few	TRBJ1-3	16	TRBV18	NA
TGCAGTGCTAGAGGAAGGCCTAGCGGCCCTAGGGAGCAGTACTTC	CSARGRPSGPREQYF	few	TRBJ2-7	15	TRBV20-1	TRBD2
TGTGCCAGCTCACCATCGAGCCAGCGACTTCAGCCCCAGCATTTT	CASSPSSQRLQPQHF	few	TRBJ1-5	15	TRBV18	NA
TGTGCCAGCAGTTACGGGGGGTGGACTGAAGCTTTCTTT	CASSYGGWTEAFF	few	TRBJ1-1	13	TRBV6-6	NA
TGTGCCAGCAGTTTGGGAGGGGGACACCTGAACACTGAAGCTTTCTTT	CASSLGGGHLNTEAFF	many	TRBJ1-1	16	TRBV27	NA
TGTGCCAGCAGCCAGGACCCCTCGGGCGGCACCGGGGAGCTGTTTTTT	CASSQDPSGGTGELFF	many	TRBJ2-2	16	TRBV3-1	NA
TGTGCCAGCACCAAATGGAGGGGCACTGAAGCTTTCTTT	CASTKWRGTEAFF	few	TRBJ1-1	13	TRBV28	NA
TGTGCCAGCAGCCACCGGGACAGTACCCATCCCCAGCATTTT	CASSHRDSTHPQHF	NA	TRBJ1-5	14	TRBV21-1	NA
TGCAGTGTCCCGACTAGCGGGGGCGGCACAGATACGCAGTATTTT	CSVPTSGGGTDTQYF	many	TRBJ2-3	15	TRBV20-1	TRBD2
TGTGCCAGCAGCTTAGAATTACGTGCTTACAATGAGCAGTTCTTC	CASSLELRAYNEQFF	few	TRBJ2-1	15	TRBV7-8	NA
TGTGCCAGCAGCCAAAGACTAGCGGGAGGGTCATTGGAGCAGTTCTTC	CASSQRLAGGSLEQFF	NA	TRBJ2-1	16	TRBV4-2	TRBD2
TGTGCCAGCAGTTCTAGTAGGAGGGGGCAAGAAAAACTGTTTTTT	CASSSSRRGQEKLFF	few	TRBJ1-4	15	TRBV6-6	TRBD1
TGTGCCAGCAGCCGAGGGGGGGCAGGATCAGATACGCAGTATTTT	CASSRGGAGSDTQYF	few	TRBJ2-3	15	TRBV28	NA
TGTGCCAGCAGCATAGCCGGGACAGGGGGCGGAAAGACCCAGTACTTC	CASSIAGTGGGKTQYF	NA	TRBJ2-5	16	TRBV3-1	TRBD1
TGTGCCAGCAGTTCTGAGACAGCGTTCCAAGAGACCCAGTACTTC	CASSSETAFQETQYF	NA	TRBJ2-5	15	TRBV12-3/TRBV12-4	NA
TGTGCCTGGTTTACGAGGGATGAAGGCAGACCATATGGCTACACCTTC	CAWFTRDEGRPYGYTF	few	TRBJ1-2	16	TRBV30	NA
TGCAGTGCTAGAGATAACACGCGGGCCAAAAACATTCAGTACTTC	CSARDNTRAKNIQYF	NA	TRBJ2-4	15	TRBV20-1	NA
TGTGCCTGGAGCCAAAGGAAAATAGCGGGAACCCCTCTCAATGAGCAGTTCTTC	CAWSQRKIAGTPLNEQFF	few	TRBJ2-1	18	TRBV30	TRBD2
TGTGCCAGCAGCTTAGGGCGGGGGAAGTACCAAGAGACCCAGTACTTC	CASSLGRGKYQETQYF	many	TRBJ2-5	16	TRBV11-2	TRBD2
TGTGCCAGCAGGATCGGTCAGGAATTGGAGCAGTTCTTC	CASRIGQELEQFF	few	TRBJ2-1	13	TRBV2	NA
TGTGCCAGCAGTACGAACGGGAGGGGAAGGTACGAGCAGTACTTC	CASSTNGRGRYEQYF	few	TRBJ2-7	15	TRBV2	TRBD2
TGCGCCAGCAGCCAAGCCCAGGGGGACTATGGCTACACCTTC	CASSQAQGDYGYTF	many	TRBJ1-2	14	TRBV4-1	TRBD1
TGCAGCGTTGGGGGCACCACTGAAGCTTTCTTT	CSVGGTTEAFF	NA	TRBJ1-1	11	TRBV29-1	NA
TGTGCCAGCAGCCTCCGGGGTGTCGATGAGCAGTTCTTC	CASSLRGVDEQFF	many	TRBJ2-1	13	TRBV7-9	NA
TGTGCCAGCAGCTTAGCTTCCGGGACAGGGAATAATGAGCAGTTCTTC	CASSLASGTGNNEQFF	NA	TRBJ2-1	16	TRBV7-7	TRBD1
TGTGCCACCAGTGATTTGATGGAGACCCAGTACTTC	CATSDLMETQYF	many	TRBJ2-5	12	TRBV24-1	NA
TGTGCCAGCAGCCCAATCCAGGGGTATGAAAAACTGTTTTTT	CASSPIQGYEKLFF	few	TRBJ1-4	14	TRBV7-9	NA
TGTGCCAGCAGTACTAGCGGGCCTGAGCAGTTCTTC	CASSTSGPEQFF	NA	TRBJ2-1	12	TRBV2	TRBD2
TGTGCCAGCAGTGGGGACGGCTCTGGGGCCAACGTCCTGACTTTC	CASSGDGSGANVLTF	many	TRBJ2-6	15	TRBV6-1	NA
TGCAGCGTTAAAGCTCAGAGCTCCTACAATGAGCAGTTCTTC	CSVKAQSSYNEQFF	many	TRBJ2-1	14	TRBV29-1	NA
TGTGCCTTTCAGTACAGGGGACGTTCCTACGAGCAGTACTTC	CAFQYRGRSYEQYF	NA	TRBJ2-7	14	TRBV30	TRBD1
TGTGCCAGCAGCTTAAGCGGACAGGGGTACACTGAAGCTTTCTTT	CASSLSGQGYTEAFF	NA	TRBJ1-1	15	TRBV7-9	TRBD1
TGCGCCAGCAGTGCCTTAGCGGGAGGCCAACAAGAGACCCAGTACTTC	CASSALAGGQQETQYF	many	TRBJ2-5	16	TRBV10-1	TRBD2
TGTGCCAGCAGTTTTACTCCAGCCTCCTACGAGCAGTACTTC	CASSFTPASYEQYF	NA	TRBJ2-7	14	TRBV12-3/TRBV12-4	NA
TGTGCCAGCAGTTACTCGTTTAACCTCCCCTCCTACGAGCAGTACTTC	CASSYSFNLPSYEQYF	NA	TRBJ2-7	16	TRBV6-2/TRBV6-3	NA
TGTGCCAGCTCACCACGAGCGATGGGACGTCTAGCCGGGGAGCTGTTTTTT	CASSPRAMGRLAGELFF	many	TRBJ2-2	17	TRBV18	NA
TGTGCCAGCAGCACTATAGCGTACGAGCAGTACTTC	CASSTIAYEQYF	few	TRBJ2-7	12	TRBV7-9	NA
TGTGCCAGCAGCCCTGTGCGGGGGACCTATGGCTACACCTTC	CASSPVRGTYGYTF	NA	TRBJ1-2	14	TRBV7-2	NA